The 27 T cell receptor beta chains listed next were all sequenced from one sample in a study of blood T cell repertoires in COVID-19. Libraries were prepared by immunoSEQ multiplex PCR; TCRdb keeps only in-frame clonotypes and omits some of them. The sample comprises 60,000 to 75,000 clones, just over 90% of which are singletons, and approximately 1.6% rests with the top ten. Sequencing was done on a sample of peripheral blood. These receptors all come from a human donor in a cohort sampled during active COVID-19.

The CDR3: CASSIGGGASYEQYF. The DNA of the CDR3 is TGTGCCAGTAGTATTGGCGGGGGCGCATCTTACGAGCAGTACTTC. V gene TRBV19 combines with J gene TRBJ2-7; the D gene is possibly TRBD2 (7 bases). Germline V CDR1 and CDR2: LNHDA, SQIVND (reference sequence). This CDR3 contains 15 residues. V shed 3 bases and J shed 4 bases, with 16 bases lying between them.

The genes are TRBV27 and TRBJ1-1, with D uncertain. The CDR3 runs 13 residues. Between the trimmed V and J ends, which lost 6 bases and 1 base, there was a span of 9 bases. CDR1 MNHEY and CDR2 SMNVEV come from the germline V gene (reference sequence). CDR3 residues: CASRAPPNTEAFF. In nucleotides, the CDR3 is TGTGCCAGCAGAGCACCTCCGAACACTGAAGCTTTCTTT.

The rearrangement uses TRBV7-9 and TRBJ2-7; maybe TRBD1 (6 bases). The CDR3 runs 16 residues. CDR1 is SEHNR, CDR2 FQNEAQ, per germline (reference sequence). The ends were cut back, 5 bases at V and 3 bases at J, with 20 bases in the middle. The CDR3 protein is CASSTPGVFSNYEQYF. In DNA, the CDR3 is TGTGCCAGCAGCACACCAGGGGTCTTTTCCAACTACGAGCAGTACTTC.

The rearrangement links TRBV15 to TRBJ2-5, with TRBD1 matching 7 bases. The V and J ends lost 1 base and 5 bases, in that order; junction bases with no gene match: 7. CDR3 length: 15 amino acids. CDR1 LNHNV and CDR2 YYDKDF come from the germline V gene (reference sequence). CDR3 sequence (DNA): TGTGCCACCAGCAGAGGAAGGGGGCGAGGGGAGACCCAGTACTTC. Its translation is CATSRGRGRGETQYF. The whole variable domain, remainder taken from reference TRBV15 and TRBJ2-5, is DAMVIQNPRYQVTQFGKPVTLSCSQTLNHNVMYWYQQKSSQAPKLLFHYYDKDFNNEADTPDNFQSRRPNTSFCFLDIRSPGLGDTAMYLCATSRGRGRGETQYFGPGTRLLVL.

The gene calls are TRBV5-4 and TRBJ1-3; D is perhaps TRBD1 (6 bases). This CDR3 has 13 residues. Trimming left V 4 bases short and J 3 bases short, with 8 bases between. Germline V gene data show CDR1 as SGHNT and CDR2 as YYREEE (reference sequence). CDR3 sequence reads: CASSMDSGNTIYF. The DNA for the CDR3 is TGTGCCAGCAGCATGGACAGTGGAAACACCATATATTTT.

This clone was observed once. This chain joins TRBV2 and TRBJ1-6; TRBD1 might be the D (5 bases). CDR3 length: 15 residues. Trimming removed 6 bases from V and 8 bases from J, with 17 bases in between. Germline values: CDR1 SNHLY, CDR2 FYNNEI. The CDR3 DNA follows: TGTGCCAGCAGATCAACTGCAGGGATTGATTCACCCCTCCACTTT. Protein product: CASRSTAGIDSPLHF.

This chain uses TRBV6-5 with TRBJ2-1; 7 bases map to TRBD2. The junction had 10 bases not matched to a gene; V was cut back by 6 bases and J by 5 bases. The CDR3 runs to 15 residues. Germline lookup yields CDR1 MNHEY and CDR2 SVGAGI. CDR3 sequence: CASRDWAGENNEQFF. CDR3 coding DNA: TGTGCCAGCAGAGACTGGGCGGGAGAGAACAATGAGCAGTTCTTC.

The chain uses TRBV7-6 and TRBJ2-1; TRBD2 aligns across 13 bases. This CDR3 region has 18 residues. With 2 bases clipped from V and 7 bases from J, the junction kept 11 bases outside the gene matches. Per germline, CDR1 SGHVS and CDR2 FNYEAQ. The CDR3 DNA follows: TGTGCCAGCAGCTTAAACTTCACGGGACTAGCGGGGTGGAATGAGCAGTTCTTC. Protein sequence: CASSLNFTGLAGWNEQFF.

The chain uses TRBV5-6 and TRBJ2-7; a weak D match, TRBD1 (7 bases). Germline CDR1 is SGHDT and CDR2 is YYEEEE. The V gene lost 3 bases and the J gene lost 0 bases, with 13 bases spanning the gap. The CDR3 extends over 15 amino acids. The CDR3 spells CASSWRGQSSYEQYF. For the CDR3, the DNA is TGTGCCAGCAGCTGGAGGGGGCAAAGCTCCTACGAGCAGTACTTC.

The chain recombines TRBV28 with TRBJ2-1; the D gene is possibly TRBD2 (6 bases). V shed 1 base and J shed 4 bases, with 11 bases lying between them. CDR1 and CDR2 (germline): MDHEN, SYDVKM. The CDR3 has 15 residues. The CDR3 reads CASSLYGGGYNEQFF. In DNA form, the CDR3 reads TGTGCCAGCAGTTTATACGGAGGAGGGTACAATGAGCAGTTCTTC.

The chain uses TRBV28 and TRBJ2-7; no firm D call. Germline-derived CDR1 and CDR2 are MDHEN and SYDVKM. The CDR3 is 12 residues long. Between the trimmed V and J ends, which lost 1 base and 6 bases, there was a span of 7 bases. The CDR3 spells CASSLSLGEQYF. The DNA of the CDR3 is TGTGCCAGCAGTTTATCCCTCGGCGAGCAGTACTTC.

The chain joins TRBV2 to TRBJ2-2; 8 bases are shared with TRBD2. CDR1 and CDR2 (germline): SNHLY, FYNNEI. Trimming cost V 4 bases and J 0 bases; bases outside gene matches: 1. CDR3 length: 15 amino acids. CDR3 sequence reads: CASSGGLANTGELFF. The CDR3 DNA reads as TGTGCCAGCAGTGGGGGACTAGCGAACACCGGGGAGCTGTTTTTT.

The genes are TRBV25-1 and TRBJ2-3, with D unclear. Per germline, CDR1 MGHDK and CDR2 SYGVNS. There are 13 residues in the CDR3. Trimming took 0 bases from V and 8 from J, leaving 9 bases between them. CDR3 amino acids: CASSEYQGGTQYF. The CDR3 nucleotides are TGTGCCAGCAGTGAATATCAAGGCGGTACGCAGTATTTT.

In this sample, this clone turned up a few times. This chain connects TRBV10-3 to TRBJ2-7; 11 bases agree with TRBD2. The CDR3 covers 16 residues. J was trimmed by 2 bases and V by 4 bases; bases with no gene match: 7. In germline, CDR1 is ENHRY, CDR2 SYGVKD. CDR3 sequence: CAISGSSGRKTYEQYF. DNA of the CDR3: TGTGCCATCAGTGGTTCTAGCGGGAGGAAGACCTACGAGCAGTACTTC.

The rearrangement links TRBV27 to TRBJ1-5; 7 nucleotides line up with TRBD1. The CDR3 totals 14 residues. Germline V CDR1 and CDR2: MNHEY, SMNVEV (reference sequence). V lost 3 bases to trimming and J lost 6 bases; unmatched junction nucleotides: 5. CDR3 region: CASSFTGTAQPQHF. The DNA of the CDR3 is TGTGCCAGCAGTTTCACCGGGACAGCTCAGCCCCAGCATTTT.

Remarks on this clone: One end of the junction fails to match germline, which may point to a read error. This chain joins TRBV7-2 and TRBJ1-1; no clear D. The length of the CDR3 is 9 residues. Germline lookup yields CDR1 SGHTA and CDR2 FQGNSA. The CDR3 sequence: CACGWERVF. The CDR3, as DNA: TGTGCCTGCGGGTGGGAACGGGTCTTT.

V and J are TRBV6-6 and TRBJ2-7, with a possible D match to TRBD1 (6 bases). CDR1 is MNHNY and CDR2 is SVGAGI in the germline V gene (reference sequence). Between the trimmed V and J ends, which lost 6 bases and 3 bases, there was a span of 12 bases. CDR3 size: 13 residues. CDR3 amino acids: CASRPGQSYEQYF. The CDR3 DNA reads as TGTGCCAGCAGACCCGGACAGAGCTACGAGCAGTACTTC.

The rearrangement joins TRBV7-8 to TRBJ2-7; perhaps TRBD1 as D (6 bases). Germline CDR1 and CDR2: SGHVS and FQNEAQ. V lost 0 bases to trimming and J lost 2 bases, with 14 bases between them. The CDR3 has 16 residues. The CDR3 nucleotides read TGTGCCAGCAGCTTAGCGGCACAGGGTGGGCCCTACGAGCAGTACTTC. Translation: CASSLAAQGGPYEQYF.

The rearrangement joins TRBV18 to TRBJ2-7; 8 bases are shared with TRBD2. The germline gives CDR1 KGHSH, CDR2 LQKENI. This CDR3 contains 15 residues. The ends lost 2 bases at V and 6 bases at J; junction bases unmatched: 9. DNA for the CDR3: TGTGCCAGCTCACCAGGGGGGACTAGTGTGGCCGAGCAGTACTTC. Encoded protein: CASSPGGTSVAEQYF. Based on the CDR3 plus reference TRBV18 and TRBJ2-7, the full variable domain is NAGVMQNPRHLVRRRGQEARLRCSPMKGHSHVYWYRQLPEEGLKFMVYLQKENIIDESGMPKERFSAEFPKEGPSILRIQQVVRGDSAAYFCASSPGGTSVAEQYFGPGTRLTVT.

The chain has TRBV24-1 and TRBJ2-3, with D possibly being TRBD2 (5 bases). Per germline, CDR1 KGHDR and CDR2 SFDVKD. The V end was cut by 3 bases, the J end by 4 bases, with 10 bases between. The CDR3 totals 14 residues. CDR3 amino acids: CATSDVGGADTQYF. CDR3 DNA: TGTGCCACCAGTGATGTAGGAGGCGCAGATACGCAGTATTTT.

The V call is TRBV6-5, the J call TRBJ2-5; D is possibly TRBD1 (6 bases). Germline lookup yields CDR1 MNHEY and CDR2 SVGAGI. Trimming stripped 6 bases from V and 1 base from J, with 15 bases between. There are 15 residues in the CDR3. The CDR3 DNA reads TGTGCCAGCAGCCTTCAACAGGGTTCCCAAGAGACCCAGTACTTC. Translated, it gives CASSLQQGSQETQYF.

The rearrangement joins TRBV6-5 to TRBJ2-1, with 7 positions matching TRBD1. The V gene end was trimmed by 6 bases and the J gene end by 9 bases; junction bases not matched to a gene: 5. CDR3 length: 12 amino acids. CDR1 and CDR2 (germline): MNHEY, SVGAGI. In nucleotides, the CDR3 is TGTGCCAGCAGGCTACAGGGGAGTGAGCAGTTCTTC. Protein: CASRLQGSEQFF.

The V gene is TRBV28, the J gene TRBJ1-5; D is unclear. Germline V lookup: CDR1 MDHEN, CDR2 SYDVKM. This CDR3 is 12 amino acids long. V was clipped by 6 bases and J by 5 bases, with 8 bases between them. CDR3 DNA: TGTGCCAGCAGCCAGCAGGATCAGCCCCAGCATTTT. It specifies CASSQQDQPQHF.

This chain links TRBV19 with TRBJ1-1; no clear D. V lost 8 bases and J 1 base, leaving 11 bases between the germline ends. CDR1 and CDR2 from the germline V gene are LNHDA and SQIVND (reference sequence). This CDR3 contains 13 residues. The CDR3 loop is CASHSKRNTEAFF. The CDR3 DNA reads TGTGCCAGTCACTCAAAGAGGAACACTGAAGCTTTCTTT.

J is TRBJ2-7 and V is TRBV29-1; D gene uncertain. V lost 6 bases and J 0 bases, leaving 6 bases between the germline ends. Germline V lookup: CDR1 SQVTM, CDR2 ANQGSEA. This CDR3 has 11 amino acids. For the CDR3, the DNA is TGCAGCGTCTGGAGCTCCTACGAGCAGTACTTC. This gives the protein CSVWSSYEQYF.

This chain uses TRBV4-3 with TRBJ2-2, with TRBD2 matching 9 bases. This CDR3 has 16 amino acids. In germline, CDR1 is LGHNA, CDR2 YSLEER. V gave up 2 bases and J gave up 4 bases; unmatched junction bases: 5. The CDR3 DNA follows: TGCGCCAGCAGCCAAATAGCGGGAGATGTCACCGGGGAGCTGTTTTTT. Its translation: CASSQIAGDVTGELFF.

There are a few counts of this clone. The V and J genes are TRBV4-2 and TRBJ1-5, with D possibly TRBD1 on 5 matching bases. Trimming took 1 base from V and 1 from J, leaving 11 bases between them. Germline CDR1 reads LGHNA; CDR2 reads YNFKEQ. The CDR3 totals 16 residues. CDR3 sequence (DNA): TGTGCCAGCAGCCAAGGGACATCTCCCAGCAATCAGCCCCAGCATTTT. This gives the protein CASSQGTSPSNQPQHF.